Listed below are T cell receptor beta chains from one sample, sequenced in a study of T-cell reconstitution after alpha-beta-depleted transplantation in children. TCRdb re-derived calls from the PCR reads in MiXCR, one entry per CDR3 protein. The data hold around 240,000 distinct CDR3 sequences, with around 7.8% observed a single time. The input for sequencing was PBMCs, mostly from graft donor cells, taken 180 days after TCRalphabeta/CD19-depleted stem cell transplant. These receptors were taken from a male patient younger than 18 who had a stem cell transplant for acute lymphoblastic leukemia, so the T cells may come from the graft donor. Both conserved end residues are part of each CDR3. D genes are given only for firm matches. Rows may omit the clone size; those that give it use once, few, many or a size class.

CDR3 DNA: TGCAGTGCTAGGAGGGGGATAGGCTATGGCTACACCTTC
CDR3 protein: CSARRGIGYGYTF
CDR3 length: 13
D gene: .
J gene: TRBJ1-2
V gene: TRBV20-1
clone size: many

CDR3 DNA: TGTGCCATCAGTGAGACCCCAGGCACCGGGGAGCTGTTTTTT
CDR3 protein: CAISETPGTGELFF
CDR3 length: 14
D gene: .
J gene: TRBJ2-2
V gene: TRBV10-3
clone size: many

CDR3 DNA: TGCGCCAGCAGTCGAGATCCCCGGGACATCTCCTACGAGCAGTACTTC
CDR3 protein: CASSRDPRDISYEQYF
CDR3 length: 16
D gene: .
J gene: TRBJ2-7
V gene: TRBV5-1
clone size: few

CDR3 DNA: TGCAGTGCTGCCGGGACAGGGGGATCCTACGAGCAGTACTTC
CDR3 protein: CSAAGTGGSYEQYF
CDR3 length: 14
D gene: TRBD1
J gene: TRBJ2-7
V gene: TRBV20-1
clone size: many

CDR3 DNA: TGTGCCAGCAGCTTAGGACCTCGGGGGGCTCAAGAGACCCAGTACTTC
CDR3 protein: CASSLGPRGAQETQYF
CDR3 length: 16
D gene: .
J gene: TRBJ2-5
V gene: TRBV7-6
clone size: few

CDR3 DNA: TGTGCCAGCAGTGATCTTAGGGGGCACACCGGGGAGCTGTTTTTT
CDR3 protein: CASSDLRGHTGELFF
CDR3 length: 15
D gene: TRBD1
J gene: TRBJ2-2
V gene: TRBV25-1
clone size: many

CDR3 DNA: TGCGTCAGCAGCCAAGTGGACAGAAACTATGGCTACACCTTC
CDR3 protein: CVSSQVDRNYGYTF
CDR3 length: 14
D gene: .
J gene: TRBJ1-2
V gene: TRBV4-3
clone size: .

CDR3 DNA: TGTGCCATCAGTGAGTCTCCGGGACAGGGGCGCGCTGAAGCTTTCTTT
CDR3 protein: CAISESPGQGRAEAFF
CDR3 length: 16
D gene: TRBD1
J gene: TRBJ1-1
V gene: TRBV10-3
clone size: many

CDR3 DNA: TGTGCCAGCAACCCGTGGGGGGCAACCAAAAACATTCAGTACTTC
CDR3 protein: CASNPWGATKNIQYF
CDR3 length: 15
D gene: .
J gene: TRBJ2-4
V gene: TRBV6-2/TRBV6-3
clone size: many

CDR3 DNA: TGCAGTGCTAGTAGCGGGGGACCTCAAGAGACCCAGTACTTC
CDR3 protein: CSASSGGPQETQYF
CDR3 length: 14
D gene: TRBD2
J gene: TRBJ2-5
V gene: TRBV20-1
clone size: many

CDR3 DNA: TGTGCCAGCAGCTCCTCTCGGCTGGGCTACAATGAGCAGTTCTTC
CDR3 protein: CASSSSRLGYNEQFF
CDR3 length: 15
D gene: .
J gene: TRBJ2-1
V gene: TRBV11-2
clone size: many

CDR3 DNA: TGTGCCAGCAGCCGTCGACAGGGACGACCATTGAATGAAAAACTGTTTTTT
CDR3 protein: CASSRRQGRPLNEKLFF
CDR3 length: 17
D gene: TRBD1
J gene: TRBJ1-4
V gene: TRBV3-1
clone size: many

CDR3 DNA: TGCAGTGCTTTCCGGGACAGGTATTCACCCCTCCACTTT
CDR3 protein: CSAFRDRYSPLHF
CDR3 length: 13
D gene: TRBD1
J gene: TRBJ1-6
V gene: TRBV20-1
clone size: many

CDR3 DNA: TGTGCCAGCAAGCCCGGGACAGGGGTGGCCGGGGAGCTTTTTTTT
CDR3 protein: CASKPGTGVAGELFF
CDR3 length: 15
D gene: TRBD1
J gene: TRBJ2-2
V gene: TRBV2
clone size: many

CDR3 DNA: TGTGCCAGCAGCCACCTCGTAGGGACCCAGTACTTC
CDR3 protein: CASSHLVGTQYF
CDR3 length: 12
D gene: .
J gene: TRBJ2-5
V gene: TRBV7-6
clone size: many

CDR3 DNA: TGTGCCAGCAGCGTAGAGGCGTCAGGGAATTCACCCCTCCACTTT
CDR3 protein: CASSVEASGNSPLHF
CDR3 length: 15
D gene: .
J gene: TRBJ1-6
V gene: TRBV9
clone size: many

CDR3 DNA: TGCGCCAGCAGCTTGGGACAGTCCACTGAAGCTTTCTTT
CDR3 protein: CASSLGQSTEAFF
CDR3 length: 13
D gene: .
J gene: TRBJ1-1
V gene: TRBV5-1
clone size: many

CDR3 DNA: TGTGCCAGCAGCCCCGGGGGTCAGACCCAGTACTTC
CDR3 protein: CASSPGGQTQYF
CDR3 length: 12
D gene: .
J gene: TRBJ2-5
V gene: TRBV6-5
clone size: many

CDR3 DNA: TGTGCCAGCAGCCAAGAGCTTCTCCCGAGGAGCTCCTACAATGAGCAGTTCTTC
CDR3 protein: CASSQELLPRSSYNEQFF
CDR3 length: 18
D gene: .
J gene: TRBJ2-1
V gene: TRBV3-2
clone size: many

CDR3 DNA: TGTGCCAGCAGTGAATGGGAGTACTATGGCTACACCTTC
CDR3 protein: CASSEWEYYGYTF
CDR3 length: 13
D gene: .
J gene: TRBJ1-2
V gene: TRBV25-1
clone size: many

CDR3 DNA: TGCGCCAGCAGCTTGGGGGGACAGGGAGATACGCAGTATTTT
CDR3 protein: CASSLGGQGDTQYF
CDR3 length: 14
D gene: TRBD1
J gene: TRBJ2-3
V gene: TRBV5-1
clone size: many

CDR3 DNA: TGTGCCAGCAGCCAAGGGGGGCTGGTCTATGGCTACACCTTC
CDR3 protein: CASSQGGLVYGYTF
CDR3 length: 14
D gene: .
J gene: TRBJ1-2
V gene: TRBV3-1
clone size: few

CDR3 DNA: TGTGCCAGCAGCCGCCTCACGGGGACGTACGAGCAGTACTTC
CDR3 protein: CASSRLTGTYEQYF
CDR3 length: 14
D gene: .
J gene: TRBJ2-7
V gene: TRBV6-1
clone size: many

CDR3 DNA: TGTGCCAGCAGCTTAGGGGGGACAGGACCATCACCCCTCCACTTT
CDR3 protein: CASSLGGTGPSPLHF
CDR3 length: 15
D gene: TRBD1
J gene: TRBJ1-6
V gene: TRBV7-9
clone size: many

CDR3 DNA: TGTGCCAGCAGCTTTGACAGCCTCTACACCTTC
CDR3 protein: CASSFDSLYTF
CDR3 length: 11
D gene: .
J gene: TRBJ1-2
V gene: TRBV7-9
clone size: many

CDR3 DNA: TGTGCCAGCAGCTTAGGTGGTAGCGGGGGGCGTAGAAATGAGCAGTTCTTC
CDR3 protein: CASSLGGSGGRRNEQFF
CDR3 length: 17
D gene: TRBD2
J gene: TRBJ2-1
V gene: TRBV7-8
clone size: many

CDR3 DNA: TGTGCCAGCAGCCCCGGGATTGAGCAGTTCTTC
CDR3 protein: CASSPGIEQFF
CDR3 length: 11
D gene: .
J gene: TRBJ2-1
V gene: TRBV14
clone size: many

CDR3 DNA: TGTGCCACCAGTCTTGGGGGAGAAGGGACAGATACGCAGTATTTT
CDR3 protein: CATSLGGEGTDTQYF
CDR3 length: 15
D gene: .
J gene: TRBJ2-3
V gene: TRBV24-1
clone size: many

CDR3 DNA: TGTGCCAGCAGCCAAGAATTGGGAGGCAATCAGCCCCAGCATTTT
CDR3 protein: CASSQELGGNQPQHF
CDR3 length: 15
D gene: .
J gene: TRBJ1-5
V gene: TRBV3-1
clone size: many

CDR3 DNA: TGTGCCAGCAGCCCCCTCGAGGGCAGATACAATGAGCAGTTCTTC
CDR3 protein: CASSPLEGRYNEQFF
CDR3 length: 15
D gene: .
J gene: TRBJ2-1
V gene: TRBV7-3
clone size: many

CDR3 DNA: TGTGCCAGCAGCAGGTGGGGCATTGAGCAGTTCTTC
CDR3 protein: CASSRWGIEQFF
CDR3 length: 12
D gene: .
J gene: TRBJ2-1
V gene: TRBV5-6
clone size: many

CDR3 DNA: TGTGCCAGCAGTCCACCCGCGAACACTGAAGCTTTCTTT
CDR3 protein: CASSPPANTEAFF
CDR3 length: 13
D gene: .
J gene: TRBJ1-1
V gene: TRBV12-3/TRBV12-4
clone size: many

CDR3 DNA: TGCGCCAGCAGCCAAATTACCGGGGAGCTGTTTTTT
CDR3 protein: CASSQITGELFF
CDR3 length: 12
D gene: .
J gene: TRBJ2-2
V gene: TRBV4-1
clone size: many

CDR3 DNA: TGCGCCAGCAGCCAAGCCGGGGGAGAGTACGAGCAGTACTTC
CDR3 protein: CASSQAGGEYEQYF
CDR3 length: 14
D gene: .
J gene: TRBJ2-7
V gene: TRBV4-3
clone size: many

CDR3 DNA: TGTGCCAGCAGCTTAGTGTCTTACCCCATTTCTAGCGGGAGGTCCCAAGAGACCCAGTACTTC
CDR3 protein: CASSLVSYPISSGRSQETQYF
CDR3 length: 21
D gene: TRBD2
J gene: TRBJ2-5
V gene: TRBV7-6
clone size: many

CDR3 DNA: TGTGCCAGCAGTGAATGGGGACAGGACGAGCAGTACTTC
CDR3 protein: CASSEWGQDEQYF
CDR3 length: 13
D gene: TRBD1
J gene: TRBJ2-7
V gene: TRBV25-1
clone size: many

CDR3 DNA: TGTGCCAGCAGCAATCTTGAGCAGTTCTTC
CDR3 protein: CASSNLEQFF
CDR3 length: 10
D gene: .
J gene: TRBJ2-1
V gene: TRBV21-1
clone size: .

CDR3 DNA: TGCAGCGCGTCGGCCACCGGGGATACGCAGTATTTT
CDR3 protein: CSASATGDTQYF
CDR3 length: 12
D gene: .
J gene: TRBJ2-3
V gene: TRBV20-1
clone size: many

CDR3 DNA: TGTGCCAGCAGCCCCATCGGCGCTAGCACAGATACGCAGTATTTT
CDR3 protein: CASSPIGASTDTQYF
CDR3 length: 15
D gene: .
J gene: TRBJ2-3
V gene: TRBV14
clone size: .

CDR3 DNA: TGCGCCAGCAGCCATCCATGGGGTAGCGGGAGGGGCGATGAGCAGTTCTTC
CDR3 protein: CASSHPWGSGRGDEQFF
CDR3 length: 17
D gene: TRBD2
J gene: TRBJ2-1
V gene: TRBV4-1
clone size: many

CDR3 DNA: TGCAGTGCTCGAGCAGGGACAGGGAGGAATGGCTACACCTTC
CDR3 protein: CSARAGTGRNGYTF
CDR3 length: 14
D gene: TRBD1
J gene: TRBJ1-2
V gene: TRBV20-1
clone size: many

CDR3 DNA: TGTGCCAGCACCTGGGGCTTCCGGGAGACCCAGTACTTC
CDR3 protein: CASTWGFRETQYF
CDR3 length: 13
D gene: .
J gene: TRBJ2-5
V gene: TRBV12-3/TRBV12-4
clone size: many

CDR3 DNA: TGTGCCAGTAGTATGAGAGACAGATTCGGGACTGAAGCTTTCTTT
CDR3 protein: CASSMRDRFGTEAFF
CDR3 length: 15
D gene: .
J gene: TRBJ1-1
V gene: TRBV19
clone size: many

CDR3 DNA: TGTGCCACCAGTGATCCTATGAACACTGAAGCTTTCTTT
CDR3 protein: CATSDPMNTEAFF
CDR3 length: 13
D gene: .
J gene: TRBJ1-1
V gene: TRBV24-1
clone size: few

CDR3 DNA: TGTGCCAGCAGCGGATGGCAAGAGACCCAGTACTTC
CDR3 protein: CASSGWQETQYF
CDR3 length: 12
D gene: .
J gene: TRBJ2-5
V gene: TRBV7-9
clone size: many

CDR3 DNA: TGTGCCAGCAGTTTACCGAGGGTGGCGGCCAGCTCCTATAATTCACCCCTCCACTTT
CDR3 protein: CASSLPRVAASSYNSPLHF
CDR3 length: 19
D gene: .
J gene: TRBJ1-6
V gene: TRBV27
clone size: few

CDR3 DNA: TGTGCCAGCAGCCAAGTCCCGACAGGTCGAACTGAAGCTTTCTTT
CDR3 protein: CASSQVPTGRTEAFF
CDR3 length: 15
D gene: .
J gene: TRBJ1-1
V gene: TRBV3-1
clone size: .

CDR3 DNA: TGTGCCAGCAGCTTAGCGGGGTCCGCAAAACTGTTTTTT
CDR3 protein: CASSLAGSAKLFF
CDR3 length: 13
D gene: .
J gene: TRBJ1-4
V gene: TRBV7-7
clone size: many

CDR3 DNA: TGTGCCAGCAGCTTAGAGGTCACTGAAGCTTTCTTT
CDR3 protein: CASSLEVTEAFF
CDR3 length: 12
D gene: .
J gene: TRBJ1-1
V gene: TRBV7-9
clone size: many

CDR3 DNA: TGTGCCAGCAGCTTGGACGGGGGGCAGTCAGATACGCAGTATTTT
CDR3 protein: CASSLDGGQSDTQYF
CDR3 length: 15
D gene: .
J gene: TRBJ2-3
V gene: TRBV5-5
clone size: many

CDR3 DNA: TGCGCCAGCAGCATCTCCCGACAGGGGACGAACACTGAAGCTTTCTTT
CDR3 protein: CASSISRQGTNTEAFF
CDR3 length: 16
D gene: TRBD1
J gene: TRBJ1-1
V gene: TRBV5-1
clone size: many

CDR3 DNA: TGTGCCAGCAGTTTAGCGGGGGGCGAGCAGTACTTC
CDR3 protein: CASSLAGGEQYF
CDR3 length: 12
D gene: .
J gene: TRBJ2-7
V gene: TRBV12-3/TRBV12-4
clone size: many

CDR3 DNA: TGTGCCAGTCGTCAAGGACAGGTCCTCGGATATGGCTACACCTTC
CDR3 protein: CASRQGQVLGYGYTF
CDR3 length: 15
D gene: TRBD1
J gene: TRBJ1-2
V gene: TRBV11-2
clone size: many

CDR3 DNA: TGTGCCAGCAGTTACTCGATTGGGGGCCGAGATGGAGATACGCAGTATTTT
CDR3 protein: CASSYSIGGRDGDTQYF
CDR3 length: 17
D gene: .
J gene: TRBJ2-3
V gene: TRBV6-2/TRBV6-3
clone size: many

CDR3 DNA: TGCAGTGCTAGAAGGCAGGGTGACACAGATACGCAGTATTTT
CDR3 protein: CSARRQGDTDTQYF
CDR3 length: 14
D gene: .
J gene: TRBJ2-3
V gene: TRBV20-1
clone size: few

CDR3 DNA: TGTGCCAGCAGCTTGGGGGGGACAGTCGGTTCACCCCTCCACTTT
CDR3 protein: CASSLGGTVGSPLHF
CDR3 length: 15
D gene: TRBD1
J gene: TRBJ1-6
V gene: TRBV5-4
clone size: many